This entry describes one TCR beta chain. This sample's time point: longitudinal time-point 1 (baseline). These data belong to a study of neurological immune-mediated disorders. TCRdb processed the 5' RACE reads anew with MiXCR; each CDR3 protein has one entry. Of some 54,000 distinct CDR3 sequences in the sample, around 10% were seen once. The TCR sequence derives from a male donor with HTLV-1-associated myelopathy (HAM/TSP). Input material: PBMCs.

The DNA of the CDR3 is TGTGCCAGCAGCCTGGTCAAGGGGGGTACGCAGTATTTT. It specifies CASSLVKGGTQYF. The chain is built from TRBV3-1 and TRBJ2-3; D possibly uses TRBD1 or TRBD2 (6 bases each). Deletions cut 4 bases from V and 8 bases from J, with 13 bases between. In germline, CDR1 is LGHDT, CDR2 YNNKEL (reference sequence). The CDR3 covers 13 residues.